This T cell receptor beta chain was profiled in a study of beta chain features in type 1 diabetes (dated by TCRdb to between 2017 and 2018). Background for the entire study: Mean age, gender distribution, total cell number and subset yield were not different between patients and healthy donors. The study compared TCRB repertoires of sorted circulating CD4+ T cell subsets between recently diagnosed type 1 diabetes patients and matched healthy donors. A total of approximately 100,000,000 sorted cells were examined across all samples, and the number of cells per subset was strongly correlated with RNA yield. Regulatory and stem cell-like memory subsets were obtained from only 8 patients and roughly 8 healthy donors, while naive and central memory subsets were obtained from all 30 or so donors.

Each donor gave one peripheral blood draw, averaging roughly 120 mL, which was collected into heparinised tubes. Naive, central memory, regulatory and stem cell-like memory CD4+ T cells were sorted on a BD FACSAria II using a panel including CD45RO, CCR7, CD25, CD127, CD95 and CD27. Every sorted population had a purity above 95%. PBMCs were separated immediately by Lymphoprep density gradient centrifugation and were stained directly, without being cultured. So that batch effects would be minimized, each experiment stained and sorted samples in pairs, pairing one healthy donor with one patient. The entire isolated RNA was reverse transcribed using the High Capacity cDNA Reverse Transcription Kit, and thus expressed TCRB transcripts were sequenced. Naive, central memory and regulatory T cell samples underwent deep immunoSEQ sequencing, averaging about 3.57 million total reads per sample. Sorted cells were lysed in RLT buffer, and RNA was extracted using DNase-treated RNeasy Micro or Mini kits according to cell number. To prevent cross-contamination, each cell subset was processed individually, whereas patient and healthy donor samples were processed jointly. Using the immunoSEQ multiplex PCR, TCRB sequences were amplified from cDNA into 87-bp fragments spanning the CDR3 region. The amplicons were sequenced using the Illumina HiSeq platform. From the authors' description of their analysis: Synthetic template baselines were used to correct PCR bias computationally, reads within Hamming distance 2 were collapsed, and singletons that could not be merged were discarded. Reads were aligned to IMGT to assign V, D and J genes, CDR3 length, and insertions or deletions at six rearrangement sites. Clonotype counts were normalized to sorted cell number within each subset before computing true diversity and Gini coefficients with the tcR R package. The overlap coefficient, calculated on TCRB nucleotide sequences, was used to measure repertoire sharing. TCRdb took over this immuneACCESS table, retaining in-frame rearrangements with V and J assigned. Such tables are incomplete; in checked studies, under half of the missing clones stem from an unresolved V gene, and the remainder is unexplained. D and trimming come from the DNA, and the V and J calls and clone size come from that table. The sample profile shows 150,000 to 200,000 clones; 7.5% to 10% of them were found once. The top ten clonotypes cover 2% to 3% of the sample.

Taken from the germline V gene, the CDR1 and CDR2 loops are SGHAT and FQNNGV. The CDR3 spans 13 residues, from the cysteine through the phenylalanine. The DNA shown is the 39-base CDR3, in frame from base 1. The germline V and J ends show losses of 5 bases and 10 bases respectively, and no gene match explains 9 bases of the junction. Of note for this clone: Its recognized antigen is unknown. No quality values exist for individual bases; no much larger clone is one base distant.

Beyond this particular receptor, the publication reports: Because small numbers of individuals were included in the HLA sub-analyses, any influence of HLA type on TCRB rearrangement was left unresolved. Because cDNA rather than genomic DNA was sequenced, highly expressing activated cells could have been over-represented, although no difference in activation and CD3 levels was found between groups. Patients with type 1 diabetes made fewer insertions and deleted more nucleotides at VDJ recombination sites, implying thymic rearrangement abnormalities. The naive, central memory and regulatory TCRB repertoires appeared to resemble one another more closely among patients than among healthy donors. A moderate but significant shortening of TCRB CDR3 length was observed in type 1 diabetes patients in all four CD4+ subsets. Shorter templates might have been favored by PCR, but patient and control samples were amplified and corrected together, so both groups would have been affected equally by any skew.

The TCR originated in a woman aged 18-29 years in good health. The V gene is TRBV11-2 and the J gene is TRBJ1-1, and 8 junction bases match TRBD1. The specimen was central memory CD4+ T cells from blood. The nucleotide sequence is TGTGCCAGCAGCCTCGGACAGGGAGAAGGAGCTTTCTTT. Translation gives CASSLGQGEGAFF.